A single sample gave rise to the 8 T cell receptor beta chains below, sequenced in a study of shared clonotypes between healthy human individuals. The table came from immunoSEQ multiplex PCR; TCRdb's copy has only in-frame clones and leaves some out. The sample records about 380,000 clones, roughly 96% being singletons. Sequenced sample: memory CD8+ T cells sorted from blood. Documented subset: CD45RO+ cells pooled with CCR7-negative TemRA cells. The receptors come from a man under 40 in good health.

J is TRBJ2-6 and V is TRBV19; 8 positions agree with TRBD1. CDR1 LNHDA and CDR2 SQIVND come from the germline V gene (reference sequence). This CDR3 is built from 16 residues. V lost 3 bases and J lost 2; bases outside the gene matches: 3. The CDR3 loop reads CASSMDRAPGANVLTF. The CDR3 DNA reads as TGTGCCAGTAGTATGGACAGGGCCCCTGGGGCCAACGTCCTGACTTTC.

The gene calls are TRBV7-2 and TRBJ2-2; 9 positions agree with TRBD2. CDR1 is SGHTA and CDR2 is FQGNSA in the germline V gene. The CDR3 length is 15 residues. V shed 2 bases and J 6 bases; nucleotides not matched to a gene: 4. CDR3 sequence reads: CASSLRREGAGELFF. CDR3 in DNA: TGTGCCAGCAGCTTAAGGCGGGAGGGGGCCGGGGAGCTGTTTTTT.

The chain combines TRBV29-1 with TRBJ2-7; D might be TRBD2 (5 bases). V was shortened by 0 bases and J by 0 bases, with 6 bases between the two germline ends. The CDR3 runs 13 residues. The germline CDR1 and CDR2 sequences are SQVTM and ANQGSEA. This CDR3 is CSVEDRGSYEQYF. The CDR3 DNA follows: TGCAGCGTTGAAGACCGGGGCTCCTACGAGCAGTACTTC.

The CDR3 nucleotides read TGTGCCAGCAGCTTAGTGGGGACAGCTACAGATACGCAGTATTTT. Translation gives CASSLVGTATDTQYF. The chain employs TRBV7-2 and TRBJ2-3, with 7 bases matching TRBD1. The CDR3 is 15 amino acids. V lost 1 base to trimming and J lost 3 bases; unmatched junction nucleotides: 4. Germline CDR1 SGHTA, CDR2 FQGNSA.

The chain carries TRBV9 and TRBJ2-1; no clear D. The CDR3 is 12 residues long. In germline, CDR1 is SGDLS, CDR2 YYNGEE. With 4 bases removed from V and 7 bases from J, the gap between germline ends came to 9 bases. The CDR3 DNA sequence: TGTGCCAGCAGCTCCCGGGTGAATGAGCAGTTCTTC. Protein: CASSSRVNEQFF.

This chain joins TRBV29-1 and TRBJ1-3; D unclear. Trimming removed 7 bases at V and 0 bases at J, with 28 bases between. The germline CDR1 and CDR2 sequences are SQVTM and ANQGSEA. The CDR3 loop spans 19 amino acids. CDR3 in DNA: TGCAGCGCCGAAGTCCCATTAACTGGGTCGTTAACCTCTGGAAACACCATATATTTT. It yields the protein CSAEVPLTGSLTSGNTIYF.

The chain links TRBV6-1 to TRBJ1-1, with a weak D call TRBD1 (5 bases). The CDR3 sequence is 12 residues long. The germline V and J ends were trimmed by 3 bases and 4 bases, with 6 bases remaining between them. Per the germline V gene, CDR1 is MNHNS and CDR2 is SASEGT. CDR3 nucleotide sequence: TGTGCCAGCAGTGACAGGGCCACTGAAGCTTTCTTT. Translation: CASSDRATEAFF.

This clone has just one count. V is TRBV5-1 and J is TRBJ1-1, with TRBD1 matching 10 bases. CDR3 length equals 15 residues. The germline gives CDR1 SGHRS, CDR2 YFSETQ. With V trimmed by 3 bases and J by 3 bases, 5 bases remained unmatched. This chain's CDR3 is CASSSTGGLDTEAFF. The CDR3 DNA sequence: TGCGCCAGCAGCTCGACAGGGGGCCTGGACACTGAAGCTTTCTTT.